This T cell receptor (beta chain) emerged from a study of T cells in Graves' hyperthyroidism and ophthalmopathy. Per the germline V gene, CDR1 is MNHNS and CDR2 is SASEGT. The CDR3 runs to 15 residues. The V gene end was trimmed by 3 bases and the J gene end by 3 bases; junction bases not matched to a gene: 6. RNA transcripts provided the source from which TCR beta CDR3 regions were amplified. A first-round RT-PCR of the TCR CDR3 used the HTBI primer set. TCRdb itself ran the multiplex PCR reads through MiXCR, one entry per CDR3 protein. This sample has under 750,000 distinct CDR3 sequences; around a sixth occur once, and the top ten carry approximately 16%.

The V and J genes are TRBV6-1 and TRBJ2-3; TRBD1 matches at 7 bases. Sequenced: blood. This clonotype originated in a woman between 45 and 60 years old with Graves' hyperthyroidism that later progressed to Graves' ophthalmopathy. The CDR3 loop is CASSDPGQPTDTQYF. For the CDR3, the DNA is TGTGCCAGCAGTGATCCGGGACAGCCTACAGATACGCAGTATTTT.